Below are 8 T cell receptor beta chains sequenced from a single sample in a study of T cells in narcolepsy. The method was immunoSEQ multiplex PCR; TCRdb's version includes in-frame clones alone and lacks a portion of them. The sample consists of about 30,000 clones, roughly four fifths of them appearing once. The sequenced material came from CD45RA- memory CD4+ T cells from PBMCs. Receptors were obtained from a human donor with narcolepsy.

This chain links TRBV7-2 with TRBJ2-7; 12 positions agree with TRBD2. The J segment lost 3 bases and the V segment lost 4 bases, leaving 4 bases of the junction unmatched. CDR3 length: 15 residues. Germline lookup yields CDR1 SGHTA and CDR2 FQGNSA. CDR3 in amino acids: CASSSTSGGFYEQYF. The CDR3 nucleotides read TGTGCCAGCAGCTCGACTAGCGGGGGTTTCTACGAGCAGTACTTC.

V usage is TRBV5-4 and J usage is TRBJ2-1, with 7 nucleotides matching TRBD1. Trimming removed 1 base from V and 7 bases from J; junction bases left unmatched: 8. Germline V gene lookup returns CDR1 SGHNT and CDR2 YYREEE (reference sequence). This CDR3 contains 15 residues. This CDR3 is CASSLRRQGGNEQFF. As DNA, the CDR3 is TGTGCCAGCAGCTTGAGGAGACAGGGTGGGAATGAGCAGTTCTTC.

V usage is TRBV19 and J usage is TRBJ1-1; perhaps TRBD1 as D (5 bases). V was shortened by 4 bases and J by 6 bases, with 12 bases between the two germline ends. This CDR3 comprises 13 residues. CDR1 LNHDA and CDR2 SQIVND come from the germline V gene (reference sequence). The CDR3 DNA reads TGTGCCAGTAGTAAACAGGTGGACGCTGAAGCTTTCTTT. This sequence encodes CASSKQVDAEAFF.

The V call is TRBV5-5, the J call TRBJ2-7; D may be TRBD1 (5 bases). The CDR3 is 13 residues long. The V end was cut by 6 bases, the J end by 3 bases, with 13 bases between. Germline V gene data show CDR1 as SGHKS and CDR2 as YYEKEE (reference sequence). CDR3 sequence reads: CASTRQGVYEQYF. The CDR3 DNA reads TGTGCCAGCACTAGGCAGGGCGTCTACGAGCAGTACTTC.

The genes are TRBV5-8 and TRBJ2-2; D remains unclear. The CDR3 covers 15 residues. The ends were cut back, 0 bases at V and 5 bases at J, with 11 bases in the middle. CDR1 and CDR2 from the germline V gene are SGHTS and YDEGEE. The DNA for the CDR3 is TGTGCCAGCAGCTTGGAACGAATCGAAACCGGGGAGCTGTTTTTT. It specifies CASSLERIETGELFF.

The chain uses TRBV19 and TRBJ2-6; D is possibly TRBD1 (6 bases). The CDR3 consists of 19 residues. CDR1 and CDR2 from the germline V gene are LNHDA and SQIVND (reference sequence). V gave up 5 bases and J gave up 0 bases, with 20 bases separating them. The CDR3 sequence: CASSHRSTGISSGANVLTF. CDR3 coding DNA: TGTGCCAGTAGTCATAGGTCGACAGGTATAAGCTCTGGGGCCAACGTCCTGACTTTC.

The chain joins TRBV5-4 to TRBJ1-2, with unresolved D. With 3 bases removed from V and 4 bases from J, the gap between germline ends came to 7 bases. This CDR3 is built from 12 residues. CDR1 and CDR2 from the germline V gene are SGHNT and YYREEE (reference sequence). As DNA, the CDR3 is TGTGCCAGCAGCTCGGAAACCTATGGCTACACCTTC. It codes for CASSSETYGYTF.

The genes are TRBV5-1 and TRBJ2-3; D gene unclear. The V end lost 4 bases, the J end lost 0 bases, and 12 bases lay between the germline ends. This CDR3 region has 15 residues. Germline V CDR1 and CDR2: SGHRS, YFSETQ. The CDR3 region has the DNA TGCGCCAGCAGCCCGCAGACCTCTAGCACAGATACGCAGTATTTT. The encoded protein is CASSPQTSSTDTQYF.